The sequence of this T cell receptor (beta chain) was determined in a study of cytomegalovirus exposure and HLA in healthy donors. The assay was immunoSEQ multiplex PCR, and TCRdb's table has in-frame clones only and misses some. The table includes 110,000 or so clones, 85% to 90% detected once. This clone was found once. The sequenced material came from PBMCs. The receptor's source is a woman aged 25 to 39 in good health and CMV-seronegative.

CDR3 region: CACPGQGVVDTQYF. CDR3 bases: TGTGCCTGTCCGGGACAGGGGGTGGTAGATACGCAGTATTTT. V usage is TRBV30 and J usage is TRBJ2-3; 11 nucleotides match TRBD1. V was clipped by 6 bases and J by 5 bases; unmatched bases: 7. CDR1 GTSNPN and CDR2 SVGIG come from the germline V gene (reference sequence). The CDR3 extends over 14 amino acids.